A single sample gave rise to the 24 T cell receptor beta chains below, sequenced in a study of CD8 T cells in ankylosing spondylitis. TCRdb reprocessed the 5' RACE reads via MiXCR and lists one record per CDR3 protein. Among some 200,000 distinct CDR3 sequences listed, 20% to 30% were seen once. Sequenced sample: blood, either unsorted or a sorted T cell fraction (not recorded which). These receptors were obtained from a male donor with ankylosing spondylitis or in good health (not recorded which).

The chain joins TRBV6-5 to TRBJ2-7, with D perhaps being TRBD1 or TRBD2 (5 bases each). V lost 2 bases, J lost 6 bases, and 14 bases lay in between. From germline, CDR1 is MNHEY and CDR2 SVGAGI. The CDR3 spans 14 residues. The CDR3 DNA reads as TGTGCCAGCAGTTACCTCTTGGGGGAGTCCGAGCAGTACTTC. Its translation is CASSYLLGESEQYF.

V gene TRBV18 combines with J gene TRBJ2-1, with TRBD2 identical over 8 bases. This CDR3 has 16 residues. Germline trimming cut 4 bases from V and 9 bases from J; bases unmatched to any gene: 14. The germline V gene encodes CDR1 KGHSH and CDR2 LQKENI. The CDR3 loop is CASSLNLLAGGGEQFF. CDR3 sequence (DNA): TGTGCCAGCTCACTGAACCTCTTGGCGGGAGGCGGTGAGCAGTTCTTC.

This clonotype was picked up many times. The chain joins TRBV12-3 or TRBV12-4 to TRBJ2-2; D is undetermined. The CDR3 consists of 13 residues. With 6 bases removed from V and 2 bases from J, the gap between germline ends came to 7 bases. CDR3 sequence reads: CASRYINTGELFF. The CDR3 DNA is TGTGCCAGCAGATACATTAACACCGGGGAGCTGTTTTTT.

V is TRBV7-3 and J is TRBJ2-1; D tentatively reads TRBD1 or TRBD2 (5 bases each). Trimming removed 5 bases at V and 0 bases at J, with 11 bases between. Looked up from germline, CDR1 is SGHTA and CDR2 is FQGTGA. The CDR3 contains 15 residues. Here the CDR3 reads CASSMGPISYNEQFF. DNA for the CDR3: TGTGCCAGCAGCATGGGACCTATCTCCTACAATGAGCAGTTCTTC.

This clonotype was counted a few times. This chain connects TRBV20-1 to TRBJ2-2; D remains ambiguous. Germline V gene data show CDR1 as DFQATT and CDR2 as SNEGSKA (reference sequence). V dropped 3 bases and J dropped 0 bases, with 5 bases sitting between them. This CDR3 is 13 amino acids long. The CDR3 DNA reads TGCAGTGCTAGGTGGACGAACACCGGGGAGCTGTTTTTT. It is translated as CSARWTNTGELFF.

This clonotype was counted a few times. This chain joins TRBV20-1 and TRBJ2-7; D gene uncertain. The germline V and J ends were trimmed by 6 bases and 2 bases, with 14 bases remaining between them. This CDR3 region has 13 residues. The germline gives CDR1 DFQATT, CDR2 SNEGSKA (reference sequence). CDR3 residues: CSAWTALAYEQYF. In nucleotides, the CDR3 is TGCAGTGCGTGGACGGCGCTGGCCTACGAGCAGTACTTC.

CDR3 nucleotides: TGTGCCAGCAGTTTAGCGCTGAGGTTAACCTACTACGAGCAGTACTTC. It specifies CASSLALRLTYYEQYF. This sequence joins TRBV12-3 or TRBV12-4 and TRBJ2-7, with D uncertain. V dropped 0 bases and J dropped 3 bases, with 15 bases sitting between them. This CDR3 is 16 amino acids long.

This clonotype has just a few counts. The V call is TRBV5-5, the J call TRBJ2-5, with D perhaps TRBD1 (5 bases). The germline V gene has CDR1 SGHKS and CDR2 YYEKEE (reference sequence). The CDR3 loop spans 13 amino acids. Trimming removed 7 bases at V and 2 bases at J, with 12 bases between. The CDR3 protein is CASGPGLQETQYF. For the CDR3, the DNA is TGTGCCAGCGGCCCAGGGCTTCAAGAGACCCAGTACTTC.

The CDR3, as DNA: TGCAGTGCAAGGCGTGTAGGGGGGAACTACGAGCAGTACTTC. Encoded protein: CSARRVGGNYEQYF. The chain joins TRBV20-1 to TRBJ2-7; D possibly uses TRBD1 or TRBD2 (6 bases each). Germline assignment: CDR1 DFQATT and CDR2 SNEGSKA (reference sequence). Trimming left V 6 bases short and J 3 bases short, with 18 bases between. The CDR3 spans 14 residues.

This clonotype occurred many times. V is TRBV20-1 and J is TRBJ1-2; maybe TRBD1 (6 bases). The length of the CDR3 is 11 residues. Germline-derived CDR1 and CDR2 are DFQATT and SNEGSKA (reference sequence). V lost 7 bases, J lost 4 bases, and 10 bases lay in between. The CDR3 is CSVDSTYGYTF. The CDR3 DNA reads as TGCAGTGTGGACAGCACCTATGGCTACACCTTC.

This clonotype was seen only a few times. V is TRBV12-3 or TRBV12-4 and J is TRBJ2-1; tentative D call: TRBD2 (6 bases). The CDR3 is 15 residues long. The V and J ends lost 0 bases and 7 bases respectively, with 13 bases between them. The CDR3 bases are TGTGCCAGCAGTTTAGCCCTGACTAGGAATAATGAGCAGTTCTTC. This gives the protein CASSLALTRNNEQFF.

In this sample, this clonotype turned up a few times. CDR3 sequence: CSALGSGNEQFF. CDR3 DNA sequence: TGCAGTGCCCTGGGTAGCGGAAATGAGCAGTTCTTC. The gene calls are TRBV20-1 and TRBJ2-1; D is perhaps TRBD2 (6 bases). CDR3 length: 12 residues. Per germline, CDR1 DFQATT and CDR2 SNEGSKA (reference sequence). Trimming removed 6 bases at V and 7 bases at J, with 13 bases between.

This chain uses TRBV10-1 with TRBJ2-7, with TRBD1 as a possible D gene (5 bases). The V gene lost 2 bases and the J gene lost 6 bases, with 11 bases spanning the gap. This CDR3 is 13 amino acids long. Germline lookup yields CDR1 WNHNN and CDR2 SYGVQD (reference sequence). This CDR3 is CASSESRQTEQYF. CDR3 DNA: TGCGCCAGCAGTGAGAGCAGACAGACCGAGCAGTACTTC.

The rearrangement links TRBV7-9 to TRBJ2-5; 8 nucleotides match TRBD2. Germline CDR1 SEHNR, CDR2 FQNEAQ (reference sequence). V shed 0 bases, J shed 5 bases, and the junction held 8 bases outside the gene matches. This CDR3 spans 16 amino acids. This CDR3 reads CASSLARGLDMETQYF. CDR3 bases: TGTGCCAGCAGCTTAGCGCGGGGACTAGATATGGAGACCCAGTACTTC.

This chain uses TRBV5-1 with TRBJ2-1; 7 positions match TRBD2. After removal of 2 bases from V and 5 bases from J, the junction contained 7 bases not matched to a gene. Germline CDR1 SGHRS, CDR2 YFSETQ. The CDR3 length is 15 residues. This CDR3 is CASSFFLAANNEQFF. The DNA of the CDR3 is TGCGCCAGCAGCTTCTTTCTAGCGGCGAACAATGAGCAGTTCTTC.

V usage is TRBV4-1 and J usage is TRBJ1-2; possibly TRBD1 for D (6 bases). Trimming took off 3 bases at V and 4 bases at J, with 21 bases between the two ends. The CDR3 is 17 residues long. The germline V gene has CDR1 MGHRA and CDR2 YSYEKL. DNA of the CDR3: TGCGCCAGCAGCCACCCGGGGGGGAGCAGGGGCACCTATGGCTACACCTTC. Its translation: CASSHPGGSRGTYGYTF.

This clonotype was observed at least ten times. The chain links TRBV4-2 to TRBJ2-2; TRBD2 matches at 10 bases. Germline V gene sequence: CDR1 LGHNA, CDR2 YNFKEQ. The V gene end was trimmed by 5 bases and the J gene end by 2 bases; junction bases not matched to a gene: 2. The CDR3 covers 15 residues. This CDR3 is CASSGLAVNTGELFF. In DNA, the CDR3 is TGTGCCAGCAGCGGACTAGCGGTCAACACCGGGGAGCTGTTTTTT.

The rearrangement uses TRBV12-3 or TRBV12-4 and TRBJ2-5, with D unresolved. This CDR3 region has 17 residues. With 1 base removed from V and 1 base from J, the gap between germline ends came to 16 bases. The CDR3 is CASSLVIGGGSQETQYF. CDR3 nucleotides: TGTGCCAGCAGTTTAGTAATTGGCGGCGGTTCCCAAGAGACCCAGTACTTC.

The J gene is TRBJ2-1, the V gene TRBV20-1, with 9 bases aligning to TRBD2. The CDR3 covers 14 residues. Germline CDR1 reads DFQATT; CDR2 reads SNEGSKA (reference sequence). The J segment lost 7 bases and the V segment lost 1 base, leaving 5 bases of the junction unmatched. The DNA for the CDR3 is TGCAGTGCTAGAGTCGGACTAGCGCTTAATGAGCAGTTCTTC. It codes for CSARVGLALNEQFF.

J is TRBJ2-7 and V is TRBV24-1; either TRBD1 or TRBD2 may fit D (5 bases each). Germline loops: CDR1 KGHDR, CDR2 SFDVKD. The CDR3 runs 13 residues. The ends were cut back, 4 bases at V and 3 bases at J, with 9 bases in the middle. The DNA of the CDR3 is TGTGCCACCAGTGACCGAGGGGTCTACGAGCAGTACTTC. This translates into CATSDRGVYEQYF.

This rearrangement joins TRBV5-4 to TRBJ2-7; D is possibly TRBD1 (5 bases). Germline V lookup: CDR1 SGHNT, CDR2 YYREEE (reference sequence). The length of the CDR3 is 12 residues. Trimming cost V 3 bases and J 3 bases, with 7 bases left between them. CDR3 nucleotide sequence: TGTGCCAGCAGCTACCAGGGCTACGAGCAGTACTTC. The encoded protein is CASSYQGYEQYF.

The chain uses TRBV9 and TRBJ2-5; possibly TRBD2 for D (5 bases). CDR3 length: 15 residues. CDR1 is SGDLS and CDR2 is YYNGEE in the germline V gene. V lost 2 bases and J 1 base, leaving 12 bases between the germline ends. CDR3 in amino acids: CASSVFIGVQETQYF. CDR3 bases: TGTGCCAGCAGCGTTTTTATCGGGGTCCAAGAGACCCAGTACTTC.

This clonotype was picked up many times. The chain employs TRBV5-1 and TRBJ1-1; D possibly corresponds to TRBD1 (5 bases). The CDR3 covers 14 residues. V gave up 0 bases and J gave up 0 bases, with 6 bases separating them. Germline CDR1 is SGHRS and CDR2 is YFSETQ. The DNA for the CDR3 is TGCGCCAGCAGCTTGGGGACACTGAACACTGAAGCTTTCTTT. Encoded protein: CASSLGTLNTEAFF.

Comments on this clonotype: A much larger clonotype is one base distant, so this may be a read error. The chain uses TRBV5-1 and TRBJ2-7, with D perhaps TRBD1 (6 bases). In germline, CDR1 is SGHRS, CDR2 YFSETQ. CDR3 size: 12 residues. V lost 5 bases, J lost 7 bases, and 13 bases lay in between. CDR3 DNA sequence: TGCGCCAGCAGATTCCAGGGGATGGAGCAGTACTTC. The encoded protein is CASRFQGMEQYF.